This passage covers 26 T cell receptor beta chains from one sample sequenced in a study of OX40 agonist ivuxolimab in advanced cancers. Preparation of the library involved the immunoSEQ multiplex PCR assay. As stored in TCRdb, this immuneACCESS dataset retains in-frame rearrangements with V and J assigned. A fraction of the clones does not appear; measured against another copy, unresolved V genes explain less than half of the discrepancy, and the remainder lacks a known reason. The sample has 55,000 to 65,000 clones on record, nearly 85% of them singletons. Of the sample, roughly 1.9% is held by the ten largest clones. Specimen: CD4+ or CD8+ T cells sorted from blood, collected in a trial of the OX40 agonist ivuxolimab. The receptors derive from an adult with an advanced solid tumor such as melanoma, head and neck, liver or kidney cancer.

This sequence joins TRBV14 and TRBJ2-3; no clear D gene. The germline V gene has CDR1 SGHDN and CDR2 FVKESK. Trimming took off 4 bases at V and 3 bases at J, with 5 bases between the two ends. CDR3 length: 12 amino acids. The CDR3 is CASSPFTDTQYF. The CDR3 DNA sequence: TGTGCCAGCAGCCCTTTTACAGATACGCAGTATTTT.

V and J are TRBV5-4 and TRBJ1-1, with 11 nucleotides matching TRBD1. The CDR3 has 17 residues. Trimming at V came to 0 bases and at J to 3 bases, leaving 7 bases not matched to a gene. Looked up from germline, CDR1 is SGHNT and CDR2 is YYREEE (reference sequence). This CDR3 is CASSLARTGGADTEAFF. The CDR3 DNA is TGTGCCAGCAGCTTGGCTCGGACAGGGGGCGCCGACACTGAAGCTTTCTTT.

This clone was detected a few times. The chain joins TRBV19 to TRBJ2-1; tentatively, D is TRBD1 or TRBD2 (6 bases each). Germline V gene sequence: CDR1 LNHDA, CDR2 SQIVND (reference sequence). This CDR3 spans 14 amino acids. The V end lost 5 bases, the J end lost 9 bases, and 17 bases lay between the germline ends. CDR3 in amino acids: CASSPNPQGGEQFF. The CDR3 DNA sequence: TGTGCCAGTAGTCCCAACCCACAGGGAGGTGAGCAGTTCTTC.

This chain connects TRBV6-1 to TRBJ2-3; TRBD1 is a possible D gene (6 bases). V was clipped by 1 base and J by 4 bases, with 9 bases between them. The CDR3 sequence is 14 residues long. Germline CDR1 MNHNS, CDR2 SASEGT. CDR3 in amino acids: CASSEGGGADTQYF. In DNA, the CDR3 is TGTGCCAGCAGTGAAGGTGGGGGCGCAGATACGCAGTATTTT.

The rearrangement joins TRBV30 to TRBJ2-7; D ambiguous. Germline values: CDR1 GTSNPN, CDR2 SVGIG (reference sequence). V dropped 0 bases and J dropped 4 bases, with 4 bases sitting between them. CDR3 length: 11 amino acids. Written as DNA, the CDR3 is TGTGCCTGGAGTGTAGGGTACGAGCAGTACTTC. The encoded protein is CAWSVGYEQYF.

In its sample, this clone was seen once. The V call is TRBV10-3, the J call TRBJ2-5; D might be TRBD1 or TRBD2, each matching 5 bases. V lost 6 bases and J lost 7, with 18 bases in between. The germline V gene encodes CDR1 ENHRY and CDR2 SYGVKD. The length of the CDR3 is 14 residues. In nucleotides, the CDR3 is TGTGCCATCAGGGGGGTTTTGCGTTATGTGACCCAGTACTTC. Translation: CAIRGVLRYVTQYF.

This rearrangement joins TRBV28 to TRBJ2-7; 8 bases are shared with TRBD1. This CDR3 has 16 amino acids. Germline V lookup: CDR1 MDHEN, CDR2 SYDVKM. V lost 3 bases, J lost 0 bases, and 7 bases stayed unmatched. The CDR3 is CASSFGQGSGSYEQYF. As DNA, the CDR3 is TGTGCCAGCAGTTTCGGACAGGGTTCCGGCTCCTACGAGCAGTACTTC.

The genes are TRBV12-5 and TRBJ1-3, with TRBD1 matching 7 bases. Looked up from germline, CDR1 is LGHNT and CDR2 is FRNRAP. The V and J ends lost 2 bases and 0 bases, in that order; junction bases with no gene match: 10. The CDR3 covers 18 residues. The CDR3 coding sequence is TGTGCTAGTGGTTTGCCAGGGACAGCTTTCTTCTCTGGAAACACCATATATTTT. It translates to CASGLPGTAFFSGNTIYF.

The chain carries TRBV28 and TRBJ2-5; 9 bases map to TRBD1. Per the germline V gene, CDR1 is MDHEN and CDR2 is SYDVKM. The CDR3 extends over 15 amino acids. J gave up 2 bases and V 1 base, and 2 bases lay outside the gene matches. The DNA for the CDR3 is TGTGCCAGCAGTTTATTGGGACAGGGACAAGAGACCCAGTACTTC. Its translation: CASSLLGQGQETQYF.

Written as DNA, the CDR3 is TGTGCCAGCAGCGCGATTTCGGGTTCTATTAGCTATGGCTACACCTTC. Amino acid sequence: CASSAISGSISYGYTF. The chain uses TRBV5-6 and TRBJ1-2; D call uncertain. Per the germline V gene, CDR1 is SGHDT and CDR2 is YYEEEE. Trimming took 4 bases from V and 4 from J, leaving 20 bases between them. CDR3 length equals 16 residues.

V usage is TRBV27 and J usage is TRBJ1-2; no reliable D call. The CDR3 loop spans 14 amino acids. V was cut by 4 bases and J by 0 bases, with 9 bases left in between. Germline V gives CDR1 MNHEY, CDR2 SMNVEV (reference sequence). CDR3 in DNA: TGTGCCAGCAGTTCCATGGGTTCTAACTATGGCTACACCTTC. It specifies CASSSMGSNYGYTF.

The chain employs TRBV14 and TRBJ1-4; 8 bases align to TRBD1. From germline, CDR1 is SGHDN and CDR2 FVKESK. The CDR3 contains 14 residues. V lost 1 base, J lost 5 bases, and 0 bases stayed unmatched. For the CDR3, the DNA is TGTGCCAGCAGCCAAGGGACAGGGAATGAAAAACTGTTTTTT. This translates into CASSQGTGNEKLFF.

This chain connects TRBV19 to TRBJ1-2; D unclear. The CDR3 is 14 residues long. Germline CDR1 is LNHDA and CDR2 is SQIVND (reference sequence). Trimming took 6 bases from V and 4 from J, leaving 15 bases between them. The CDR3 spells CASSPHPAGYGYTF. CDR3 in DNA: TGTGCCAGTAGCCCACATCCGGCCGGCTATGGCTACACCTTC. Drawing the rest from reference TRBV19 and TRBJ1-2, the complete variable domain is DGGITQSPKYLFRKEGQNVTLSCEQNLNHDAMYWYRQDPGQGLRLIYYSQIVNDFQKGDIAEGYSVSREKKESFPLTVTSAQKNPTAFYLCASSPHPAGYGYTFGSGTRLTVV.

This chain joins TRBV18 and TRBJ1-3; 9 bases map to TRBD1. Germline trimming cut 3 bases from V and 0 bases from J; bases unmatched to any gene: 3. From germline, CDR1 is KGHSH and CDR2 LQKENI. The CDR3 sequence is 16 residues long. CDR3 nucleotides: TGTGCCAGCTCACCGGGGACAGGGACCTCTGGAAACACCATATATTTT. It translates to CASSPGTGTSGNTIYF.

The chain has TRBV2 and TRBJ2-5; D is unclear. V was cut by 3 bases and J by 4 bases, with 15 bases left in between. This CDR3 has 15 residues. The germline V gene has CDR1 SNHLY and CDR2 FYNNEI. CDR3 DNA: TGTGCCAGCAGTGATGTCGACGCCTCCGGAGAGACCCAGTACTTC. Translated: CASSDVDASGETQYF.

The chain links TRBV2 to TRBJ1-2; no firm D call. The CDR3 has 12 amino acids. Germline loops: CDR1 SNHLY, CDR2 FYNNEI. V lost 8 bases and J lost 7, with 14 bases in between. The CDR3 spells CASHGPLAGYTF. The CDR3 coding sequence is TGTGCCAGCCATGGGCCGCTAGCTGGCTACACCTTC.

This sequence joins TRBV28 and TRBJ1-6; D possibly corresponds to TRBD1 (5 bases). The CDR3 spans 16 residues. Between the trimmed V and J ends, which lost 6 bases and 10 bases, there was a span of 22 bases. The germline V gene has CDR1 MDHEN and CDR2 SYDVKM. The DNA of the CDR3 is TGTGCCAGCAGACGCGCACCCGGGACCCGAAGGTCACCCCTCCACTTT. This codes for CASRRAPGTRRSPLHF.

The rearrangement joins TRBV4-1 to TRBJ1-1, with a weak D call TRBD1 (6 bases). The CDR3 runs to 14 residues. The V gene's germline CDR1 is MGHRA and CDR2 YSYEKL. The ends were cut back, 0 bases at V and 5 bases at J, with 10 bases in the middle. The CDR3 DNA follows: TGCGCCAGCAGCCAAGACAGGGGTGGGACTGAAGCTTTCTTT. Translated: CASSQDRGGTEAFF.

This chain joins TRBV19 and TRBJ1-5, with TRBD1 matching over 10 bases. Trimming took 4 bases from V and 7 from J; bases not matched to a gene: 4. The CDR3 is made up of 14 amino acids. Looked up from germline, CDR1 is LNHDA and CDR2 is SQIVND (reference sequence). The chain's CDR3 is CASSKGQGNQPQHF. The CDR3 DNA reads TGTGCCAGTAGTAAGGGACAGGGGAACCAGCCCCAGCATTTT.

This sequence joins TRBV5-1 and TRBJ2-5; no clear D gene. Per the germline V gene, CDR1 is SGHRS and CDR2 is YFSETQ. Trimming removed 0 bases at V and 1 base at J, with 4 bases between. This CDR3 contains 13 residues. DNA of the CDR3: TGCGCCAGCAGCTTGGGACCCCAAGAGACCCAGTACTTC. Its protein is CASSLGPQETQYF. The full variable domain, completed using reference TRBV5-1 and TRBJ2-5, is KAGVTQTPRYLIKTRGQQVTLSCSPISGHRSVSWYQQTPGQGLQFLFEYFSETQRNKGNFPGRFSGRQFSNSRSEMNVSTLELGDSALYLCASSLGPQETQYFGPGTRLLVL.

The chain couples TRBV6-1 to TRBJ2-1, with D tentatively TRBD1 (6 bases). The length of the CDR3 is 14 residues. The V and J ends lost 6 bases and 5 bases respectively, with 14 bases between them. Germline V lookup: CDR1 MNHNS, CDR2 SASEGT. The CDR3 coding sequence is TGTGCCAGCAGCCGAACAGGGATAGACAATGAGCAGTTCTTC. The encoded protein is CASSRTGIDNEQFF.

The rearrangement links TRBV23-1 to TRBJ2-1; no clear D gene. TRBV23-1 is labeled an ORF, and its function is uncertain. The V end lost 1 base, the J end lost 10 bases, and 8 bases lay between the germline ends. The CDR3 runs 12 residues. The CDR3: CASSQWVEEQFF. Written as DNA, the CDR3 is TGCGCCAGCAGTCAATGGGTGGAAGAGCAGTTCTTC.

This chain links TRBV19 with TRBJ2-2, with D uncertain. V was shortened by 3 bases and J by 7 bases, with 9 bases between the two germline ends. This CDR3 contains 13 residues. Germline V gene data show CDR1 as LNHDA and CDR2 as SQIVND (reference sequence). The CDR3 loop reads CASSIGLVGELFF. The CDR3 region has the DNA TGTGCCAGTAGTATCGGTCTTGTCGGGGAGCTGTTTTTT.

CDR3 residues: CASSLRQETQYF. DNA for the CDR3: TGTGCCAGCAGTTTGCGCCAAGAGACCCAGTACTTC. V is TRBV28 and J is TRBJ2-5; D call uncertain. The CDR3 totals 12 residues. Trimming shortened V by 3 bases and J by 1 base, and 3 bases separated the two germline ends. The germline CDR1 and CDR2 sequences are MDHEN and SYDVKM. Full variable domain (remainder filled in from reference TRBV28 and TRBJ2-5): DVKVTQSSRYLVKRTGEKVFLECVQDMDHENMFWYRQDPGLGLRLIYFSYDVKMKEKGDIPEGYSVSREKKERFSLILESASTNQTSMYLCASSLRQETQYFGPGTRLLVL.

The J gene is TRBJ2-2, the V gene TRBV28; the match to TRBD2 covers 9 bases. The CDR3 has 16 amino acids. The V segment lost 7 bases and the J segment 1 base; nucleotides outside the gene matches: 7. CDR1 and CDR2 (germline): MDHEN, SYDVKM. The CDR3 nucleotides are TGTGCCAGCACTCTGGGAGCGGGGGGGAACACCGGGGAGCTGTTTTTT. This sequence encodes CASTLGAGGNTGELFF.

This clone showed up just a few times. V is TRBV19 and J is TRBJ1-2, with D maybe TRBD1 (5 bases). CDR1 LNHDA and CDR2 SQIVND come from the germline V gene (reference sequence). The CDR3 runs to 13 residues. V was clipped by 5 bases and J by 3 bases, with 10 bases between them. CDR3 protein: CASSQRGYYGYTF. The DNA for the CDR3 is TGTGCCAGTAGTCAACGGGGCTACTATGGCTACACCTTC.